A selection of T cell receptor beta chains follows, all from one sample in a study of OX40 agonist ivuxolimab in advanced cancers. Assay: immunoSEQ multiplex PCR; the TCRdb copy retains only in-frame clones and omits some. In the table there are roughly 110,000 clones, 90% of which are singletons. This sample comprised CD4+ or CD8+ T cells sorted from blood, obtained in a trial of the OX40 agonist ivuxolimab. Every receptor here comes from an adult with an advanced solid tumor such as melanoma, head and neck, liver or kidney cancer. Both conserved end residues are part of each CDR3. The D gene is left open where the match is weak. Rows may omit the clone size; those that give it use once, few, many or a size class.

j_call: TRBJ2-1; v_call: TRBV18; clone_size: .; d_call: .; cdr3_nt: TGTGCCAGCTCACCACGGACAGCAAACAATGAGCAGTTCTTC; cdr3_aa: CASSPRTANNEQFF
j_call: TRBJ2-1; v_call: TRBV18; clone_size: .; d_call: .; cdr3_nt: TGTGCCAGCTCACCACCGTCCATTGCTGAGCAGTTCTTC; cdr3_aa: CASSPPSIAEQFF
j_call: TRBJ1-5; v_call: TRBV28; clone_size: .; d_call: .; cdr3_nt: TGTGCCAGCAGTTGGGGGAATCAGCCCCAGCATTTT; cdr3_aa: CASSWGNQPQHF
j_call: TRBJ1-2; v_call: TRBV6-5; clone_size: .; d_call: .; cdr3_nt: TGTGCCAGCAGGCCGACGGATTCTAACTATGGCTACACCTTC; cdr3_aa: CASRPTDSNYGYTF
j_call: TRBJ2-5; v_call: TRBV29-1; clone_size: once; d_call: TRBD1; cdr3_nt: TGCAGCGTCGCCTCGGGGACAGGGGAAGAGACCCAGTACTTC; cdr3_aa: CSVASGTGEETQYF
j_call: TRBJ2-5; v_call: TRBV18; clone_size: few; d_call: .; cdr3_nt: TGTGCCAGCTCACCACAACAGCAAGAGACCCAGTACTTC; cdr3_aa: CASSPQQQETQYF
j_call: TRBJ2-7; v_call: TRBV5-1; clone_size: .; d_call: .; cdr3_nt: TGCGCCAGCAGCTTTCTACAGGGATCTGACGAGCAGTACTTC; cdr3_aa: CASSFLQGSDEQYF
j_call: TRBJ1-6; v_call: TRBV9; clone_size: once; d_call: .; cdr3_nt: TGCGCCAGCGGTGAGGGAGGTGGGAATTCACCCCTCCACTTT; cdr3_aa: CASGEGGGNSPLHF
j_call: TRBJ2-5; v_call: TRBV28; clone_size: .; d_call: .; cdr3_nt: TGTGCCAGCAGTCGAGCAGGGGTAGGGGAGACCCAGTACTTC; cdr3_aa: CASSRAGVGETQYF
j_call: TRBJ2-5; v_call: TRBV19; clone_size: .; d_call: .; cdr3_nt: TGTGCCAGTAGTGGGGGACTGAATCAAGAGACCCAGTACTTC; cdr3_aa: CASSGGLNQETQYF